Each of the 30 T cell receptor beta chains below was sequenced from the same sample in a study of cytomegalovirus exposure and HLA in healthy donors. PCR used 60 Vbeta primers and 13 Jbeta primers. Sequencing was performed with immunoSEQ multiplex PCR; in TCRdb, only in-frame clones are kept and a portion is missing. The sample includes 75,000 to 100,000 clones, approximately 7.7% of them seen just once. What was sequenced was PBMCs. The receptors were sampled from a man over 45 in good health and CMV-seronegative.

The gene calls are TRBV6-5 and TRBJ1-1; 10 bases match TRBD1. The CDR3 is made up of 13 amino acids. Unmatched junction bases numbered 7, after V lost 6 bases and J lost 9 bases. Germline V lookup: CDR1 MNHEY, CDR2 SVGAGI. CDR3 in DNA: TGTGCCAGCAGCAGCCGGGACAGGGGCCAAGCTTTCTTT. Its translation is CASSSRDRGQAFF.

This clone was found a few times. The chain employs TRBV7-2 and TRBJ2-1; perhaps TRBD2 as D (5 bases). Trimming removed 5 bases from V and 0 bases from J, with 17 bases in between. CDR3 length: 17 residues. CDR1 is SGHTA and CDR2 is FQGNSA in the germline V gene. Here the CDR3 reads CASSRRASSSSYNEQFF. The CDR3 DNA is TGTGCCAGCAGCCGGCGGGCGAGTTCTAGCTCCTACAATGAGCAGTTCTTC.

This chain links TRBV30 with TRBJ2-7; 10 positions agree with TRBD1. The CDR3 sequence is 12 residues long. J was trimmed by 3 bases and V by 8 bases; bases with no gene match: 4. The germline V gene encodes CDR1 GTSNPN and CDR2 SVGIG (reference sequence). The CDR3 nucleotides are TGTGCCCTCCGGGACAGGGGCTACGAGCAGTACTTC. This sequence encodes CALRDRGYEQYF.

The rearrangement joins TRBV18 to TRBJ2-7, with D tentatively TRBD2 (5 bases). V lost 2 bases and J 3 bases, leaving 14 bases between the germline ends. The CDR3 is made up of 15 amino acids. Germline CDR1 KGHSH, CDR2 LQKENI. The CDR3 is CASSPSLSGFYEQYF. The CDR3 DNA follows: TGTGCCAGCTCACCATCGCTATCGGGGTTCTACGAGCAGTACTTC.

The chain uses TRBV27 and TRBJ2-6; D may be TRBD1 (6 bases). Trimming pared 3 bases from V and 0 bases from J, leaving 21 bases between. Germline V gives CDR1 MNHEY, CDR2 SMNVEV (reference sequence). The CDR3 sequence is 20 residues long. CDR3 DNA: TGTGCCAGCAGTTTCAGGACAGCCCTTTCGCTTAACTCTGGGGCCAACGTCCTGACTTTC. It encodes CASSFRTALSLNSGANVLTF.

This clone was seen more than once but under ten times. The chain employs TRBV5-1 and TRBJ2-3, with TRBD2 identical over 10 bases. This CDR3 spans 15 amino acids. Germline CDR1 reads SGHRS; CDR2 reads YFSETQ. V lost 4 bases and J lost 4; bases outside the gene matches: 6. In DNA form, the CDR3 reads TGCGCCAGCAGCCAGAGCGGGGGGGCCGCAGATACGCAGTATTTT. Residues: CASSQSGGAADTQYF.

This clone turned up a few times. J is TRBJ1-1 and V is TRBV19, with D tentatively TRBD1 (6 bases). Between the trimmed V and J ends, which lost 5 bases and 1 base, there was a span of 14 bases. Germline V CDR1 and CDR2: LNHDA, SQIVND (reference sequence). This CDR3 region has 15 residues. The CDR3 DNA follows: TGTGCCAGTAGTCGCCGGGACACTTGGAACACTGAAGCTTTCTTT. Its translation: CASSRRDTWNTEAFF.

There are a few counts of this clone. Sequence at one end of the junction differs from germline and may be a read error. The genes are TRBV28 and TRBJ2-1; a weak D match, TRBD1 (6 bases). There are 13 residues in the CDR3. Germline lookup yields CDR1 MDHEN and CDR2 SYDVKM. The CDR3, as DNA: TGTGCCAGCACTTTAAACAGGGATGATGAGCAGTTCTTC. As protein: CASTLNRDDEQFF.

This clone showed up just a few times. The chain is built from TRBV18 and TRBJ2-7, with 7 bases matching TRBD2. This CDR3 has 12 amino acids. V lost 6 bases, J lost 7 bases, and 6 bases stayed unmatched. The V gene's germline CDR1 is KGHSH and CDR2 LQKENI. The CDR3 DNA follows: TGTGCCAGCTCCCCCCTCGGGAGGGAGCAGTACTTC. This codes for CASSPLGREQYF.

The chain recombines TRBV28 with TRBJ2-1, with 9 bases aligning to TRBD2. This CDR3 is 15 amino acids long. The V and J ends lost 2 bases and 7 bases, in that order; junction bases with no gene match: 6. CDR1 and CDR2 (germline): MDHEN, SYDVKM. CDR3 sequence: CASSLAGGPRNEQFF. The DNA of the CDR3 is TGTGCCAGCAGTTTAGCGGGAGGGCCTAGGAATGAGCAGTTCTTC.

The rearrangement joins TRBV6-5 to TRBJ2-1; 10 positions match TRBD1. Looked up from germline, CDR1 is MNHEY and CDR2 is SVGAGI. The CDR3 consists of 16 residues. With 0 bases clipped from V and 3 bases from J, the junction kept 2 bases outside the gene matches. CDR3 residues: CASSYSGTGDYNEQFF. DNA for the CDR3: TGTGCCAGCAGTTACTCTGGGACAGGGGACTACAATGAGCAGTTCTTC.

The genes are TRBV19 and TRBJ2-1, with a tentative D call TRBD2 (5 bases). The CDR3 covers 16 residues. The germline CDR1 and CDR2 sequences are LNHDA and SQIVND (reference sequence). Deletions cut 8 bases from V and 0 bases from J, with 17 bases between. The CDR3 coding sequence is TGTGCCAGTTCCCTCCCAAGCGGTAGCTCCTACAATGAGCAGTTCTTC. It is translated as CASSLPSGSSYNEQFF. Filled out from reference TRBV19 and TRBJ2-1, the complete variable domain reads DGGITQSPKYLFRKEGQNVTLSCEQNLNHDAMYWYRQDPGQGLRLIYYSQIVNDFQKGDIAEGYSVSREKKESFPLTVTSAQKNPTAFYLCASSLPSGSSYNEQFFGPGTRLTVL.

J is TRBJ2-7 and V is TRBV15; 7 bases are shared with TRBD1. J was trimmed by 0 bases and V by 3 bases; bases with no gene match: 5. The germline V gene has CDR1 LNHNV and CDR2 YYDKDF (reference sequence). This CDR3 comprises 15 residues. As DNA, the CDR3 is TGTGCCACCAGCAGGATAGGGACAGCCTCCTACGAGCAGTACTTC. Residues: CATSRIGTASYEQYF.

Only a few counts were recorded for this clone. This CDR3 reads CASSSPYSGGSYNEQFF. The DNA for the CDR3 is TGTGCCAGCAGTTCCCCATATAGCGGGGGGTCGTACAATGAGCAGTTCTTC. This rearrangement joins TRBV27 to TRBJ2-1; 10 nucleotides agree with TRBD2. Trimming cost V 4 bases and J 4 bases; bases outside gene matches: 10. Germline CDR1 is MNHEY and CDR2 is SMNVEV (reference sequence). This CDR3 is built from 17 residues.

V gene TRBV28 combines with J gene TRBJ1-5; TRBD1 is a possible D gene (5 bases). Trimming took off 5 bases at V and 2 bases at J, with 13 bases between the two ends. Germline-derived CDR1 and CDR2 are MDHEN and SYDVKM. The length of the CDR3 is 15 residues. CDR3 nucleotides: TGTGCCAGCAGTCCAAGGGGAATCGGCAATCAGCCCCAGCATTTT. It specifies CASSPRGIGNQPQHF. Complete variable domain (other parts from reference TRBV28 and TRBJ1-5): DVKVTQSSRYLVKRTGEKVFLECVQDMDHENMFWYRQDPGLGLRLIYFSYDVKMKEKGDIPEGYSVSREKKERFSLILESASTNQTSMYLCASSPRGIGNQPQHFGDGTRLSIL.

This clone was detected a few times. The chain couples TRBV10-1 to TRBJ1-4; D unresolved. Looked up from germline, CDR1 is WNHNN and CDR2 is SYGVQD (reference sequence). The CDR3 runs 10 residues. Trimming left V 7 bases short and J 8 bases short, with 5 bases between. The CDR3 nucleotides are TGCGCCAGCAAGCCCGAAAAACTGTTTTTT. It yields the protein CASKPEKLFF.

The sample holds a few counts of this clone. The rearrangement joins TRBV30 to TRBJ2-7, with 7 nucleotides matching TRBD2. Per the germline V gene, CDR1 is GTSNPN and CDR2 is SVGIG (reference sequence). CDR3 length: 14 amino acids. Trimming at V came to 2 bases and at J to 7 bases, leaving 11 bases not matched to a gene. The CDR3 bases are TGTGCCTGGAGTCCGGGACTACCTACAAGGGAGCAGTACTTC. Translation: CAWSPGLPTREQYF.

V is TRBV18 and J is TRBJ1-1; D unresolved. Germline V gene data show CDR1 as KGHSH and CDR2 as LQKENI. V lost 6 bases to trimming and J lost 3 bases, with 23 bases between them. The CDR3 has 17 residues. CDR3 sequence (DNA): TGTGCCAGCTCGCATGTCGCCCCGCCCCAGGAGGACACTGAAGCTTTCTTT. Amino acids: CASSHVAPPQEDTEAFF.

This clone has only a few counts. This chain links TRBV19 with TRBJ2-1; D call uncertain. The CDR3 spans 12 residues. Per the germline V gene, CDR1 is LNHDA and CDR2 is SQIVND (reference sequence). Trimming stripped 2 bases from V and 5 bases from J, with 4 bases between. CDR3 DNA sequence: TGTGCCAGTAGTATAAGAGACAATGAGCAGTTCTTC. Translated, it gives CASSIRDNEQFF.

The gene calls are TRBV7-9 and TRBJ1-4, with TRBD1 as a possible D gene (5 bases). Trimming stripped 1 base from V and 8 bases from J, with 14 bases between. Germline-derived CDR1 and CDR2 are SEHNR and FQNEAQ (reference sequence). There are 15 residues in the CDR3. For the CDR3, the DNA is TGTGCCAGCAGCTTAGAACTTGGGGGAGGCGAAAAACTGTTTTTT. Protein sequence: CASSLELGGGEKLFF. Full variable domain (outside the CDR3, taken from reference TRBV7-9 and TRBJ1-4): DTGVSQNPRHKITKRGQNVTFRCDPISEHNRLYWYRQTLGQGPEFLTYFQNEAQLEKSRLLSDRFSAERPKGSFSTLEIQRTEQGDSAMYLCASSLELGGGEKLFFGSGTQLSVL.

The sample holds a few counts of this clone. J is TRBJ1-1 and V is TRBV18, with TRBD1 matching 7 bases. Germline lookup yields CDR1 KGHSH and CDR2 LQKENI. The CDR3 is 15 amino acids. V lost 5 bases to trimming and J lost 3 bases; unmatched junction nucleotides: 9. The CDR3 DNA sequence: TGTGCCAGCTCATTTAATCGACAGGGTGACACTGAAGCTTTCTTT. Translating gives CASSFNRQGDTEAFF.

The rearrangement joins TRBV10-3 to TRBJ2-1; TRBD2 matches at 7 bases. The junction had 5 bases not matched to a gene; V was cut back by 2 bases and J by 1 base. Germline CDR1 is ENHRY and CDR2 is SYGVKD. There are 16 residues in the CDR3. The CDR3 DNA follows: TGTGCCATCAGTGAGGGTAGCGGGTCGTCCTACAATGAGCAGTTCTTC. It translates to CAISEGSGSSYNEQFF.

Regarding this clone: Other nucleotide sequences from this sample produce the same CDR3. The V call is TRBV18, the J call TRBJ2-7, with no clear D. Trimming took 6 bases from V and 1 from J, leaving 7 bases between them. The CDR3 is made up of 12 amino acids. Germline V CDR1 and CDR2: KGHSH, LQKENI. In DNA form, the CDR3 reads TGTGCCAGCTCCCCCGGGTCCTACGAGCAGTACTTC. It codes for CASSPGSYEQYF.

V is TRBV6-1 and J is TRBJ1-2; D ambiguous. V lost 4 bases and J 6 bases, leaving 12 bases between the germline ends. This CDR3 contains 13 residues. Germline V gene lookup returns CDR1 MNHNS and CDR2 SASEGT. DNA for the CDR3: TGTGCCAGCAGTGGCTCGGGGAAGCATGGCTACACCTTC. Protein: CASSGSGKHGYTF.

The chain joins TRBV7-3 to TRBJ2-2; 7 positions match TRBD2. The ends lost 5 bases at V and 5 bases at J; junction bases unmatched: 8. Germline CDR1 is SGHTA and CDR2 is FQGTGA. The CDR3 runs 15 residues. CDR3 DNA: TGTGCCAGCAGCCCCGGAGGGAGGGGAACCGGGGAGCTGTTTTTT. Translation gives CASSPGGRGTGELFF.

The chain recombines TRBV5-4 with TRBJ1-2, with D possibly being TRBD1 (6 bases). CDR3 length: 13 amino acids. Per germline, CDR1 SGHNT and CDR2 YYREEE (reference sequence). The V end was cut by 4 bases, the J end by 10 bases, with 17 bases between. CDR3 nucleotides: TGTGCCAGCAGCCCTAAGGGGGTTGCGGACTACACCTTC. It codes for CASSPKGVADYTF.

Here the CDR3 reads CASSPQEGWSEQYF. The CDR3 bases are TGTGCCAGCAGCCCCCAGGAGGGGTGGAGCGAGCAGTACTTC. The chain is built from TRBV7-6 and TRBJ2-7; possible D gene TRBD2, 6 bases. CDR1 SGHVS and CDR2 FNYEAQ come from the germline V gene. Trimming took 5 bases from V and 6 from J, leaving 17 bases between them. This CDR3 region has 14 residues. Complete variable domain (other parts from reference TRBV7-6 and TRBJ2-7): GAGVSQSPRYKVTKRGQDVALRCDPISGHVSLYWYRQALGQGPEFLTYFNYEAQQDKSGLPNDRFSAERPEGSISTLTIQRTEQRDSAMYRCASSPQEGWSEQYFGPGTRLTVT.

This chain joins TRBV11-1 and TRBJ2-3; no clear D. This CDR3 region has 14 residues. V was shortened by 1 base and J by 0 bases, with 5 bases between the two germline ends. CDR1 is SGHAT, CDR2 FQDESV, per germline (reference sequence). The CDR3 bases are TGTGCCAGCAGCTTAGTCGGGAGCACAGATACGCAGTATTTT. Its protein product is CASSLVGSTDTQYF.

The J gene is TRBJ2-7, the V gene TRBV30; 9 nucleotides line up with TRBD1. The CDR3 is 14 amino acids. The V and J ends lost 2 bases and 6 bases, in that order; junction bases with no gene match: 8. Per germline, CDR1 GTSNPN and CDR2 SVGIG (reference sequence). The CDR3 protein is CAWSFGTGSREQYF. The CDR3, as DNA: TGTGCCTGGAGTTTCGGGACAGGGAGTCGCGAGCAGTACTTC.

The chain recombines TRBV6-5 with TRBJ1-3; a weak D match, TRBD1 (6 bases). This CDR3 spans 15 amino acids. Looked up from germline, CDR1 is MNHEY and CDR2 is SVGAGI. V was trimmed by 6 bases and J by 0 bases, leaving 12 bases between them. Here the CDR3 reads CASRDRQSSGNTIYF. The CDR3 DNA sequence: TGTGCCAGCAGGGACAGACAGTCCTCTGGAAACACCATATATTTT.